The rows below give T cell receptor beta chains drawn from one sample of a study of identical twins. TCRdb re-called the 5' RACE reads with MiXCR, one entry per CDR3 protein. The sample consists of a few hundred thousand distinct CDR3 sequences, roughly an eighth of them appearing once. This sample was also put to use in a study of yellow fever vaccine responses in identical twins.

Specimen: CD4+ T cells sorted from blood. These TCRs come from a woman under 30 in good health. Both conserved end residues are part of each CDR3. The D gene is left open where the match is weak. Expanded clones get a size class; other rows say once, few or many, or leave the size out.

V	size	J	D	DNA	CDR3
TRBV11-2	many	TRBJ2-2	TRBD1	TGTGCCAGCAGCTTAGAGTACAGGGGGCGCTCGGGCGGGGAGCTGTTTTTT	CASSLEYRGRSGGELFF
TRBV5-5	NA	TRBJ2-2	NA	TGTGCCAGCAGCGTAACAGGTATCGGGACCGGGGAGCTGTTTTTT	CASSVTGIGTGELFF
TRBV29-1	NA	TRBJ2-2	TRBD1	TGCAGCGACCGGGACAGAAACACCGGGGAGCTGTTTTTT	CSDRDRNTGELFF
TRBV5-1	few	TRBJ2-1	TRBD2	TGCGCCAGCAGCTTGGTTTCTAGCGGTCACAATGAGCAGTTCTTC	CASSLVSSGHNEQFF
TRBV10-3	few	TRBJ2-1	TRBD2	TGTGCCATCAGTGGCCCCGGGACTAGCAATGAGCAGTTCTTC	CAISGPGTSNEQFF
TRBV6-1	NA	TRBJ2-3	NA	TGTGCCAGCAGGGACAGTGCGGCGGATACGCAGTATTTT	CASRDSAADTQYF
TRBV20-1	few	TRBJ2-3	TRBD2	TGCAGTGCTAGCCCTAGCGGGGGGGCCGGGGGCGATACGCAGTATTTT	CSASPSGGAGGDTQYF
TRBV5-1	NA	TRBJ2-1	NA	TGCGCCAGCAGCTTGGGACAGTACTACAATGAGCAGTTCTTC	CASSLGQYYNEQFF
TRBV5-1	few	TRBJ2-4	TRBD2	TGCGCCAGCAGCTTGGCAGGCGGGGGTAGCGACATTCAGTACTTC	CASSLAGGGSDIQYF
TRBV5-1	many	TRBJ1-5	NA	TGCGCCAGCAGCTTGGGGGGTATCAATCAGCCCCAGCATTTT	CASSLGGINQPQHF
TRBV2	NA	TRBJ2-3	TRBD2	TGTGCCAGCAGTGACCTTGCGGGGGGCCCAGATACGCAGTATTTT	CASSDLAGGPDTQYF
TRBV5-5	few	TRBJ2-7	TRBD2	TGTGCCAGCAGCTTTGGGACTAGCGGGTTCTACGAGCAGTACTTC	CASSFGTSGFYEQYF
TRBV4-1	many	TRBJ2-7	NA	TGCGCCAGCAGCGAAGCCCCGGACGGTGTGACTCGTATGTACTTC	CASSEAPDGVTRMYF
TRBV15	NA	TRBJ2-7	NA	TGTGCCACCAGGACTCCCCCCGGCTACGAGCAGTACTTC	CATRTPPGYEQYF
TRBV27	NA	TRBJ2-7	NA	TGTGCCAGCAGTTTCCTTCCCGGGGCGAGTGGCTACGAGCAGTACTTC	CASSFLPGASGYEQYF
TRBV6-2/TRBV6-3	few	TRBJ1-6	NA	TGTGCCAGCAGTTACGCTCCGGACAGATATAATTCACCCCTCCACTTT	CASSYAPDRYNSPLHF
TRBV20-1	few	TRBJ2-3	TRBD2	TGCAGTGCCACGACCGGGACTAGCGTTGCAGATACGCAGTATTTT	CSATTGTSVADTQYF
TRBV11-1	NA	TRBJ2-2	TRBD2	TGTGCCAGCAGCTTAAAACGCCTAGCGGGGGGGAACCACACCGGGGAGCTGTTTTTT	CASSLKRLAGGNHTGELFF
TRBV20-1	NA	TRBJ2-7	TRBD2	TGCAGTGCTAGAGATTCTAGCGGGATGGAACTTACTATCGAGCAGTACTTC	CSARDSSGMELTIEQYF
TRBV2	many	TRBJ2-3	NA	TGTGCCAGCAGTGATTTGGGGGCAGGCACAGATACGCAGTATTTT	CASSDLGAGTDTQYF
TRBV3-1	few	TRBJ1-2	TRBD1	TGTGCCAGCAGACCCTTACAGGGGGGCTACACCTTC	CASRPLQGGYTF
TRBV20-1	NA	TRBJ2-5	NA	TGCAGTGCTAACGTCGGACAGCGAGAGACCCAGTACTTC	CSANVGQRETQYF
TRBV4-3	NA	TRBJ1-4	NA	TGCGCCAGCAGCCAAGATGGGGAGGGGTGGGATGAAAAACTGTTTTTT	CASSQDGEGWDEKLFF
TRBV7-2	few	TRBJ2-1	TRBD2	TGTGCCAGCAGCTCCTCTGGGACTAGCGGCGGGGAGCAGTTCTTC	CASSSSGTSGGEQFF
TRBV7-2	NA	TRBJ2-5	TRBD1	TGTGCCAGCAGCTCACACAGGGGGGAAGAGACCCAGTACTTC	CASSSHRGEETQYF
TRBV18	few	TRBJ2-1	NA	TGTGCCAGCTCACGCATGGGACTTTACAATGAGCAGTTCTTC	CASSRMGLYNEQFF
TRBV18	few	TRBJ2-7	TRBD1	TGTGCCAGCTCACCACTAGGGACAGGACAAGCCTCCTACGAGCAGTACTTC	CASSPLGTGQASYEQYF
TRBV5-5	many	TRBJ2-1	TRBD2	TGTGCCAGCTTTCGGACTAGCGGGGTCTCCAATGAGCAGTTCTTC	CASFRTSGVSNEQFF
TRBV4-1	many	TRBJ1-6	NA	TGCGCCAGCAGCCAACTTCTCCGGGACGCTAAAAATTCACCCCTCCACTTT	CASSQLLRDAKNSPLHF
TRBV19	NA	TRBJ2-1	NA	TGTGCCAGTTGTCGGGACTCGGTCTACAATGAGCAGTTCTTC	CASCRDSVYNEQFF
TRBV11-3	NA	TRBJ2-7	NA	TGTGCCAGCATCCACAAGGTGGGCGAGCAGTACTTC	CASIHKVGEQYF
TRBV2	few	TRBJ2-7	NA	TGTGCCAGCAGTGACAGGCCTACCGAGCAGTACTTC	CASSDRPTEQYF
TRBV28	NA	TRBJ1-2	TRBD1	TGTGCCAGCAGCCCAACCGGACAGGTCTATGGCTACACCTTC	CASSPTGQVYGYTF
TRBV27	NA	TRBJ2-5	NA	TGTGCCAGCAGTTCTCTGACCTTAGGGGAGACCCAGTACTTC	CASSSLTLGETQYF